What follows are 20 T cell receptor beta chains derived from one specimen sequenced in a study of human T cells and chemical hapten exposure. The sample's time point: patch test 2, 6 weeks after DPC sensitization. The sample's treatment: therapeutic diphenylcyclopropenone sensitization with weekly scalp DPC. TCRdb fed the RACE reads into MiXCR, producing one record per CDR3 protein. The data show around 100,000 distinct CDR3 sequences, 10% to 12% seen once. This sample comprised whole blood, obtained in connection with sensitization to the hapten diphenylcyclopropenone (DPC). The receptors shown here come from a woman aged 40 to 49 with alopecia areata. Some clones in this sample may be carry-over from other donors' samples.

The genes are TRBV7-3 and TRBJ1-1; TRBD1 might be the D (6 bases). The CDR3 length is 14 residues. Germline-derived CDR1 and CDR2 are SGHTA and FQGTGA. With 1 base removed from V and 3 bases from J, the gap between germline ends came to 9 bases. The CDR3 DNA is TGTGCCAGCAGCTTAAACCCAGGGGACACTGAAGCTTTCTTT. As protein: CASSLNPGDTEAFF.

In DNA, the CDR3 is TGTGCCAGCAGTGTCTCGGCGGGGGATAACACAGATACGCAGTATTTT. It codes for CASSVSAGDNTDTQYF. The chain uses TRBV6-4 and TRBJ2-3, with TRBD2 identical over 7 bases. This CDR3 region has 16 residues. Germline trimming cut 4 bases from V and 2 bases from J; bases unmatched to any gene: 9. Germline V gives CDR1 MRHNA, CDR2 SNTAGT.

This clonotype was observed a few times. CDR3 residues: CASSRSITHSGFTNYGYTF. The DNA of the CDR3 is TGTGCCAGTAGTAGGAGTATCACCCACTCAGGGTTTACTAACTATGGCTACACCTTC. The chain links TRBV19 to TRBJ1-2, with D perhaps matching TRBD1 (5 bases). This CDR3 region has 19 residues. Trimming left V 4 bases short and J 0 bases short, with 24 bases between. Germline CDR1 is LNHDA and CDR2 is SQIVND (reference sequence).

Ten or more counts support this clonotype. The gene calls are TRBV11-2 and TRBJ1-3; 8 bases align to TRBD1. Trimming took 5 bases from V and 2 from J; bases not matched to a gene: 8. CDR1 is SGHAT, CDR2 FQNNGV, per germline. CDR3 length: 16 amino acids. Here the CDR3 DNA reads TGTGCCAGCAGCCCTTGGACAGGGAGTACTGGAAACACCATATATTTT. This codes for CASSPWTGSTGNTIYF.

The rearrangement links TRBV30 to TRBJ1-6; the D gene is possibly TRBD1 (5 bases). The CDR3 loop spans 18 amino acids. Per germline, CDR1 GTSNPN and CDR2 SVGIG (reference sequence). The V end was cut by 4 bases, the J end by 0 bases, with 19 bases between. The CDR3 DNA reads TGTGCCTGGACCACTTCCCGCTGGGGGAGCTCCTATAATTCACCCCTCCACTTT. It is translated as CAWTTSRWGSSYNSPLHF.

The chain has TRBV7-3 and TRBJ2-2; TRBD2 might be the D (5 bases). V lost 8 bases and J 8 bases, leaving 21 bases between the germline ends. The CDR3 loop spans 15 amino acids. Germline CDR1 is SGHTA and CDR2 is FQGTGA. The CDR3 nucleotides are TGTGCCAGCGCAAACGCACGGGGAGCAGAGGGGGAGCTGTTTTTT. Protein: CASANARGAEGELFF. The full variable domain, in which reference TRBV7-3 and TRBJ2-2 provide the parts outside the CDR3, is GAGVSQTPSNKVTEKGKYVELRCDPISGHTALYWYRQSLGQGPEFLIYFQGTGAADDSGLPNDRFFAVRPEGSVSTLKIQRTERGDSAVYLCASANARGAEGELFFGEGSRLTVL.

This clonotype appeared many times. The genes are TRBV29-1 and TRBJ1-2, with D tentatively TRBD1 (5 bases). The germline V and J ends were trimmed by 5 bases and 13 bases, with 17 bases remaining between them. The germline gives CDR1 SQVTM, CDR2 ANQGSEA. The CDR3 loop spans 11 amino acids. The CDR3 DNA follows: TGCAGCGTTCGCGGTGCTGGGGGTACCACCTTC. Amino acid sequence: CSVRGAGGTTF.

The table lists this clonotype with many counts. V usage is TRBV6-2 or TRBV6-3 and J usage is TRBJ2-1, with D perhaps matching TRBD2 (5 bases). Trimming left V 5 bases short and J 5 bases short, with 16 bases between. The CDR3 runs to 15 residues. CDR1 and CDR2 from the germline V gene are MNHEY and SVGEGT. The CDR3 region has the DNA TGTGCCAGCAGTCAACCAATGCCGAGGGACAATGAGCAGTTCTTC. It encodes CASSQPMPRDNEQFF.

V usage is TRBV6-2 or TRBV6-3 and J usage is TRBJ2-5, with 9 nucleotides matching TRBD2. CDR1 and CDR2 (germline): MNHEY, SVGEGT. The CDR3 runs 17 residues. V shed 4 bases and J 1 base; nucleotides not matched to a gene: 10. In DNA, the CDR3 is TGTGCCAGCAGTTCCCGAGGGGGGACTAGCAGCCAAGAGACCCAGTACTTC. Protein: CASSSRGGTSSQETQYF.

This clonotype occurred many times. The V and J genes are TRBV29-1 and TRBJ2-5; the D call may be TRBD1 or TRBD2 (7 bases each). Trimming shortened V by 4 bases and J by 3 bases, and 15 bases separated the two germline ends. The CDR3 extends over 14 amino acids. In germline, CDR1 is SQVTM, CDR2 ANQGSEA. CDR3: CSVVSRGGEETQYF. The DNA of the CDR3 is TGCAGCGTTGTTAGCAGGGGGGGAGAAGAGACCCAGTACTTC.

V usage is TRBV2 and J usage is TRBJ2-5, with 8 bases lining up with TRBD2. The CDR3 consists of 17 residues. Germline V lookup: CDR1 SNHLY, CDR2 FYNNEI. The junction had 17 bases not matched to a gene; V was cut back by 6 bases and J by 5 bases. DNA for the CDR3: TGTGCCAGCAGACCCAACGGTCGGGGGGGCGAGGGCGAGACCCAGTACTTC. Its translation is CASRPNGRGGEGETQYF.

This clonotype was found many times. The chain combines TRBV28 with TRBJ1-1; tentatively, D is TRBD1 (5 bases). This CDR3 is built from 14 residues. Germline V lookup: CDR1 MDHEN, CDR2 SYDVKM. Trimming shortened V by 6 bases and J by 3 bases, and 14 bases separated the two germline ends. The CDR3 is CASSPIQGDTEAFF. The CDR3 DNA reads TGTGCCAGCAGCCCGATCCAGGGTGACACTGAAGCTTTCTTT.

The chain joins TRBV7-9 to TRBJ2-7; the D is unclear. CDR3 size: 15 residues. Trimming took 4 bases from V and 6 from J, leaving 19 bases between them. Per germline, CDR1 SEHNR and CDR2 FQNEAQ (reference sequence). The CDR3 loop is CASSSRTPESSEQYF. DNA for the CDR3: TGTGCCAGCAGCTCCCGGACGCCCGAGTCTTCCGAGCAGTACTTC. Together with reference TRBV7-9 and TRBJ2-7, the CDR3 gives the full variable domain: DTGVSQNPRHKITKRGQNVTFRCDPISEHNRLYWYRQTLGQGPEFLTYFQNEAQLEKSRLLSDRFSAERPKGSFSTLEIQRTEQGDSAMYLCASSSRTPESSEQYFGPGTRLTVT.

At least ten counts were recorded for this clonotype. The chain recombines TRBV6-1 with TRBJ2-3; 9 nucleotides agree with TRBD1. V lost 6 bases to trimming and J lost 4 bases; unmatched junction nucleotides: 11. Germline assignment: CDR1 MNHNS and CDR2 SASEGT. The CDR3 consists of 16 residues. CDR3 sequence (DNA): TGTGCCAGCAGGGAGGTCCCCGGGACAGGGCCAGATACGCAGTATTTT. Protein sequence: CASREVPGTGPDTQYF.

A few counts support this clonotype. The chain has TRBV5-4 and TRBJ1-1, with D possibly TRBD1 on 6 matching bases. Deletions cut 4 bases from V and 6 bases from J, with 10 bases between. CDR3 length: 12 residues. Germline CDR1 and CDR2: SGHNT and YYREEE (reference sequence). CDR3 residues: CASSVGGAEAFF. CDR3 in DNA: TGTGCCAGCAGCGTTGGGGGCGCTGAAGCTTTCTTT.

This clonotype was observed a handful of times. CDR3 protein: CASSPAPEGSYEQYF. CDR3 coding DNA: TGTGCCAGCAGTCCGGCCCCCGAAGGCTCCTACGAGCAGTACTTC. The chain links TRBV6-5 to TRBJ2-7; D unclear. The CDR3 runs 15 residues. Germline lookup yields CDR1 MNHEY and CDR2 SVGAGI. V was cut by 5 bases and J by 0 bases, with 14 bases left in between.

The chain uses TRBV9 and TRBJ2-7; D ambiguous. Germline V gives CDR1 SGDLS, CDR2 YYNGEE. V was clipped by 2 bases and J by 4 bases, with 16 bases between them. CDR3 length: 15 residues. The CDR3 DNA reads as TGTGCCAGCAGCGTCACCCATTACGGGCCTTACGAGCAGTACTTC. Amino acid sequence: CASSVTHYGPYEQYF.

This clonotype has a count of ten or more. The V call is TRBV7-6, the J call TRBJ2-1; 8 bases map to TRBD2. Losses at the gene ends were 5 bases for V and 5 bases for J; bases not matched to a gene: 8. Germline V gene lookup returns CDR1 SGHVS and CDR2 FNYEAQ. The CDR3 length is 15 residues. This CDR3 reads CASSPGTSPHNEQFF. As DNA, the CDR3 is TGTGCCAGCAGCCCCGGGACTAGTCCCCACAATGAGCAGTTCTTC.

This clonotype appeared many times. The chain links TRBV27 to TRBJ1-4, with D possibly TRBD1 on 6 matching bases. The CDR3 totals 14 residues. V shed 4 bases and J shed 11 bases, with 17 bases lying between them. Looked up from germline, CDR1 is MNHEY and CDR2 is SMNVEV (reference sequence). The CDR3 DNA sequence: TGTGCCAGCAGTTCCACAATAGGAGGGGGGAAACTGTTTTTT. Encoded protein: CASSSTIGGGKLFF.

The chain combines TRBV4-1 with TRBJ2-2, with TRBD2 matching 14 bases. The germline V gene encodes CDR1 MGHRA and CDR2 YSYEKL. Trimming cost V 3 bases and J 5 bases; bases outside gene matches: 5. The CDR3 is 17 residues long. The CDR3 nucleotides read TGCGCCAGCAGCCACGGGACTAGCGGGAGTGGAACCGGGGAGCTGTTTTTT. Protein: CASSHGTSGSGTGELFF.